Listed below are T cell receptor beta chains from one sample, sequenced in a study of T cells in Graves' hyperthyroidism and ophthalmopathy. Each CDR3 protein is one row after TCRdb ran MiXCR on the multiplex PCR reads. This table holds some 550,000 distinct CDR3 sequences, about a sixth found once. Sequencing was done on a sample of blood. These receptors were obtained from a middle-aged woman with Graves' ophthalmopathy. Both conserved end residues are part of each CDR3.

TRBV5-1	TRBJ1-3	CASSLAGRGAGNTIYF
TRBV20-1	TRBJ2-3	CSARDRRERGTDTQYF
TRBV11-2	TRBJ1-4	CASSLRRGYANEKLFF
TRBV14	TRBJ2-7	CASSQDIGYEQYF
TRBV12-3/TRBV12-4	TRBJ2-3	CASSLSLAGTADTQYF
TRBV25-1	TRBJ1-1	CATQDRGDTEAFF
TRBV6-1	TRBJ2-7	CASSDGGFSSYEQYF
TRBV19	TRBJ1-5	CASSPWDRGEQPQHF
TRBV4-1	TRBJ2-1	CASSQAGGDEQFF
TRBV20-1	TRBJ1-5	CSAREGGGGYSNQPQHF
TRBV29-1	TRBJ1-1	CSVQAQGYFEAFF
TRBV11-2	TRBJ1-6	CASSLGQYNSPLHF
TRBV6-1	TRBJ1-2	CASSAFPPDRNYGYTF
TRBV5-1	TRBJ2-3	CASSLSAGTGDYTQYF
TRBV29-1	TRBJ1-1	CSVAEYTEAFF
TRBV14	TRBJ2-3	CASSQDRRAKTDTQYF
TRBV27	TRBJ2-3	CASSSPTRGWADTQYF
TRBV30	TRBJ2-2	CAQKEGPNTGELFF
TRBV9	TRBJ2-1	CASSVFGGASHEQFF
TRBV6-2/TRBV6-3	TRBJ2-7	CASAGAGFNEQYF
TRBV2	TRBJ2-3	CASFEGGRGHTDTQYF
TRBV28	TRBJ1-2	CATSSIGTSNYGYTF
TRBV4-1	TRBJ2-1	CASSYSASGYNEQFF
TRBV20-1	TRBJ2-3	CSARVPGVTDTQYF
TRBV7-9	TRBJ2-1	CASSQDGQGQGYNEQFF
TRBV7-9	TRBJ1-5	CASTPQDPRTTSNQPQHF
TRBV2	TRBJ2-7	CASSYPTSGISYEQYF
TRBV29-1	TRBJ2-7	CSVELSGTGWREQYF
TRBV5-1	TRBJ2-5	CASSLLFSENQETQYF
TRBV5-1	TRBJ1-2	CASSFGGSQIYGYTF
TRBV5-1	TRBJ2-5	CASSILAGSQETQYF
TRBV30	TRBJ1-6	CAWRKQVNSPLHF
TRBV2	TRBJ1-4	CASSAPGTGDEKLFF
TRBV2	TRBJ2-1	CASSEDSVNEQFF
TRBV7-8	TRBJ2-2	CASSLRVWNTGELFF
TRBV2	TRBJ2-3	CASTPGLGATQYF